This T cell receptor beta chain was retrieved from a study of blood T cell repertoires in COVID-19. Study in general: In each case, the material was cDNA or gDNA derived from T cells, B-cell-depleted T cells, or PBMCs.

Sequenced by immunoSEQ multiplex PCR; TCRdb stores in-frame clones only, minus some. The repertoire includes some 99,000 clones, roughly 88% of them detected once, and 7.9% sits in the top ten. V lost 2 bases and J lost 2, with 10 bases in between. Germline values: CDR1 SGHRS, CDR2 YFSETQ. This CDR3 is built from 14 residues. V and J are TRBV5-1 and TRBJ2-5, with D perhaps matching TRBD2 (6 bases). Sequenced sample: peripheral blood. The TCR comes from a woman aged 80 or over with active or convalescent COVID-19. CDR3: CASSFRSGQETQYF. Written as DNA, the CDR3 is TGCGCCAGCAGCTTTCGTAGCGGACAAGAGACCCAGTACTTC. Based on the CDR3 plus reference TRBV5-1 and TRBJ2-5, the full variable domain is KAGVTQTPRYLIKTRGQQVTLSCSPISGHRSVSWYQQTPGQGLQFLFEYFSETQRNKGNFPGRFSGRQFSNSRSEMNVSTLELGDSALYLCASSFRSGQETQYFGPGTRLLVL.